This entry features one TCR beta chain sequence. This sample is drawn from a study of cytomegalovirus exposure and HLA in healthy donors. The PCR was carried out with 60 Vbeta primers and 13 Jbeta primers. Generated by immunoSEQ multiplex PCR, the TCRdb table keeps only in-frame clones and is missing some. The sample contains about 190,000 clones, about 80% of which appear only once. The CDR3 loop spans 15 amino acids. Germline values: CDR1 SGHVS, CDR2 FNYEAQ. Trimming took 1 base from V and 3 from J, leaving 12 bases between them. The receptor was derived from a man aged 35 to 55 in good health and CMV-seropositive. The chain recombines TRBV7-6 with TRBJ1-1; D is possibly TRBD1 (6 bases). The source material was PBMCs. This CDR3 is CASSLVVGADTEAFF. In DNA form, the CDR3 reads TGTGCCAGCAGCTTAGTGGTGGGGGCTGACACTGAAGCTTTCTTT. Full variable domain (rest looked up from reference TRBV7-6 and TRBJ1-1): GAGVSQSPRYKVTKRGQDVALRCDPISGHVSLYWYRQALGQGPEFLTYFNYEAQQDKSGLPNDRFSAERPEGSISTLTIQRTEQRDSAMYRCASSLVVGADTEAFFGQGTRLTVV.